This T cell receptor beta chain came from a study of cytomegalovirus exposure and HLA in healthy donors. Study context: Earlier, some 200 million T cells were analyzed, and 117 million unique TCR beta sequences were found among them. Overall study findings and caveats: In an earlier analysis, about 87% or about 30%: the productive usage of most TCR beta V segments. Presence/absence results assume similar sequencing depth per donor, which may not hold. Later, an analysis showed that TCR beta chains associated with HLA were more clonally expanded than others that were equally common.

This clone occurred a few times. Its cognate antigen is unknown. Primers for the PCR totalled 60 Vbeta and 13 Jbeta. Clones were sequenced by immunoSEQ multiplex PCR, and TCRdb holds only the in-frame ones, with some missing. The sample includes under 100,000 clones, roughly 9.1% of them seen just once. Germline-derived CDR1 and CDR2 are GTSNPN and SVGIG (reference sequence). Trimming stripped 2 bases from V and 0 bases from J, with 4 bases between. The CDR3 consists of 13 residues. This receptor was taken from a man aged 60 to 69 in good health and CMV-seropositive. The gene calls are TRBV30 and TRBJ1-4; D not resolved. The sequenced sample was PBMCs. The CDR3 sequence is CAWSRATNEKLFF. The CDR3 DNA reads TGTGCCTGGAGTCGTGCAACTAATGAAAAACTGTTTTTT.